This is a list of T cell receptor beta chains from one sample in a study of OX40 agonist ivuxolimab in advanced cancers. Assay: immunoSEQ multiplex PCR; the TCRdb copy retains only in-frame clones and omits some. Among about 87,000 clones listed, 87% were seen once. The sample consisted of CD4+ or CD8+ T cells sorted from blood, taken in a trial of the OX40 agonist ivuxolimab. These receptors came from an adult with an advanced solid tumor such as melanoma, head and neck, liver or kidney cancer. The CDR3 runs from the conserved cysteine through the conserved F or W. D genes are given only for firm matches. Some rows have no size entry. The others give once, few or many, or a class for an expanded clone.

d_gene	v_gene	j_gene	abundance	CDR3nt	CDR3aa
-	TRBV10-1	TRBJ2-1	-	TGCGCCAGCAGTGAGAGAGGGAATGAGCAGTTCTTC	CASSERGNEQFF
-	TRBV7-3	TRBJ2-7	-	TGTGCCAGCAGCTTAGGTTCGACCTACGAGCAGTACTTC	CASSLGSTYEQYF
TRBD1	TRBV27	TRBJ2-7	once	TGTGCCAGCAGCCCGGACAGGGGTACGTCCTACGAGCAGTACTTC	CASSPDRGTSYEQYF
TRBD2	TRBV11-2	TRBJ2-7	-	TGTGCCAGCAGCTTAGCGCTAGCGGGAGGCGGGGGCGAGCAGTACTTC	CASSLALAGGGGEQYF
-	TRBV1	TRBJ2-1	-	TGCACCAGCAGCCAGAGAAGCCACTCCTACAATGAGCAGTTCTTC	CTSSQRSHSYNEQFF
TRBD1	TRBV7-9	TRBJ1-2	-	TGTGCCAGCAGCTTAGATGGCCAGGGGGACTATGGCTACACCTTC	CASSLDGQGDYGYTF
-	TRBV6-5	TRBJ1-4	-	TGTGCCAGCAGACTAGGGGAGCTGGATAATGAAAAACTGTTTTTT	CASRLGELDNEKLFF
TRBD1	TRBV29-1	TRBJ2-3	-	TGCAGCGTTGCCCCAGACAGGGATAGGACAGATACGCAGTATTTT	CSVAPDRDRTDTQYF
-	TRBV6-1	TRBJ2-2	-	TGTGCCAGCAGTGGGCCTGGGACATGGGGCTCCGGGGAGCTGTTTTTT	CASSGPGTWGSGELFF
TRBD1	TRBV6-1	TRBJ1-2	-	TGTGCCAGCAGGTCAGGGGGCTATGGCTACACCTTC	CASRSGGYGYTF
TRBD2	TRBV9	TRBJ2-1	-	TGTGCCAGCAGCCTGACTAGCGGGCTACAAAGTGAGCAGTTCTTC	CASSLTSGLQSEQFF
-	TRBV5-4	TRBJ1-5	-	TGTGCCAGCAGCTATACAGGAGACAATCAGCCCCAGCATTTT	CASSYTGDNQPQHF
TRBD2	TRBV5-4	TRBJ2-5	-	TGTGCCAGCAGCCGAGAGCAGGGAGGGCAAGAGACCCAGTACTTC	CASSREQGGQETQYF
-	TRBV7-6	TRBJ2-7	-	TGTGCCAGCAGCTTTCCCGGGACATCCTCCTACGAGCAGTACTTC	CASSFPGTSSYEQYF
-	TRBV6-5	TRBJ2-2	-	TGTGCCAGCAGGGGGGTTGCCGGGGAGCTGTTTTTT	CASRGVAGELFF
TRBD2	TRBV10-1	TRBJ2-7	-	TGCGCCAGCGCTCGAGGGACTAGCGGTTCCTACGAGCAGTACTTC	CASARGTSGSYEQYF
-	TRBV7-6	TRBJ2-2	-	TGTGCCAGCAGCTTAAACAGAAACACCGGGGAGCTGTTTTTT	CASSLNRNTGELFF
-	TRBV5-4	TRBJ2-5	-	TGTGCCAGCAGCTTTCCGGGACAAGGGACCCAGTACTTC	CASSFPGQGTQYF
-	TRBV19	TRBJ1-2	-	TGTGCCAGTACCCCCCGGGGGGTTAACTATGGCTACACCTTC	CASTPRGVNYGYTF
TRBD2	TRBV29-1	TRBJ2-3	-	TGCAGTTCGGGCGGGACTAGCGGGACAGATACGCAGTATTTT	CSSGGTSGTDTQYF
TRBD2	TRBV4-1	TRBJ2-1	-	TGCGCCAGCAGCCAAGCCCCGGGACTAGCGGGAGGACTTTCCCACAATGAGCAGTTCTTC	CASSQAPGLAGGLSHNEQFF
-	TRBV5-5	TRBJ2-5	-	TGTGCCAGCAGCTTGGGGGCCGGGCCCCAAGAGACCCAGTACTTC	CASSLGAGPQETQYF
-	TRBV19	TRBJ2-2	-	TGTGCCAGTAGTATGAGAGGGATGAACACCGGGGAGCTGTTTTTT	CASSMRGMNTGELFF
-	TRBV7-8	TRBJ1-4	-	TGTGCCAGCAGCTTAACTCTGGAGGAAAAACTGTTTTTT	CASSLTLEEKLFF
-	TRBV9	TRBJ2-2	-	TGTGCCAGCAGCCCCGAGCTTGCTTTGAACACCGGGGAGCTGTTTTTT	CASSPELALNTGELFF
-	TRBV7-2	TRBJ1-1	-	TGTGCCAGCAGCTTCCAAAGTTTTGACACTGAAGCTTTCTTT	CASSFQSFDTEAFF
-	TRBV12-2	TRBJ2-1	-	TGTGCAAGTCGCTTAGCGCGGGGTAGCGGGGGTCCCTCCTACAATGAGCAGTTCTTC	CASRLARGSGGPSYNEQFF
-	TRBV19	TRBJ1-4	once	TGTGCCAGTAGAGGGCCAGGGACGGAGAATGAAAAACTGTTTTTT	CASRGPGTENEKLFF
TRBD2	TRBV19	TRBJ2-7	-	TGTGCCAGCAGAGGGACTAGCGAGGCCTACGAGCAGTACTTC	CASRGTSEAYEQYF
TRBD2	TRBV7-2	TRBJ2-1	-	TGTGCCAGCAGCTTGGGACTAGCCCGCGAGAATGAGCAGTTCTTC	CASSLGLARENEQFF
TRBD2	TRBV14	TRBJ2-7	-	TGTGCCAGCAGTCTTGCTAGCGGGAGGAACGAGCAGTACTTC	CASSLASGRNEQYF
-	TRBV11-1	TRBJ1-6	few	TGTGCCAGCAGCCTCGGTAATTCACCCCTCCACTTT	CASSLGNSPLHF
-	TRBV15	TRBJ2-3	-	TGTGCCACCAGCAGAGAATTATTCACAGATACGCAGTATTTT	CATSRELFTDTQYF
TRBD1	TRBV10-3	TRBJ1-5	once	TGTGCCATCAGTGAGGCGGGACAGGGCAATCAGCCCCAGCATTTT	CAISEAGQGNQPQHF
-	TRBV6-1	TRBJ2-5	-	TGTGCCAGCAGTGTTTCCCCTCCTCAGGTGAAAGAGACCCAGTACTTC	CASSVSPPQVKETQYF
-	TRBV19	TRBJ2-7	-	TGTGCCAGTAGTATTGGATCCTACGAGCAGTACTTC	CASSIGSYEQYF
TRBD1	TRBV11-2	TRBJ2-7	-	TGTGCCAGCAGCGGGGGACAGGGGACCCGGCAGTACTTC	CASSGGQGTRQYF